A single sample gave rise to the 27 T cell receptor beta chains below, sequenced in a study of blood T cell repertoires in COVID-19. The data were produced by immunoSEQ multiplex PCR, yet TCRdb's version contains in-frame clones alone and is incomplete. The sample lists around 250,000 clones; about 83% were seen once. Material: peripheral blood. Receptors were obtained from a woman aged 40 to 55 who had recovered from COVID-19.

The chain uses TRBV5-1 and TRBJ1-3; D is uncertain. The CDR3 has 15 residues. In germline, CDR1 is SGHRS, CDR2 YFSETQ. The V gene lost 6 bases and the J gene lost 3 bases, with 16 bases spanning the gap. In DNA, the CDR3 is TGCGCCAGCACCCTAAGCCCCTTCGGTGGAAACACCATATATTTT. This sequence encodes CASTLSPFGGNTIYF.

The chain has TRBV2 and TRBJ1-4, with a tentative D call TRBD1 (5 bases). Trimming cost V 3 bases and J 4 bases, with 12 bases left between them. CDR1 is SNHLY, CDR2 FYNNEI, per germline. This CDR3 region has 15 residues. CDR3 nucleotides: TGTGCCAGCAGTGATAGGGGAAGGGGTAATGAAAAACTGTTTTTT. This codes for CASSDRGRGNEKLFF. The full variable domain, in which reference TRBV2 and TRBJ1-4 provide the parts outside the CDR3, is EPEVTQTPSHQVTQMGQEVILRCVPISNHLYFYWYRQILGQKVEFLVSFYNNEISEKSEIFDDQFSVERPDGSNFTLKIRSTKLEDSAMYFCASSDRGRGNEKLFFGSGTQLSVL.

The genes are TRBV30 and TRBJ1-5; 7 bases line up with TRBD1. Germline CDR1 GTSNPN, CDR2 SVGIG (reference sequence). The J segment lost 5 bases and the V segment lost 4 bases, leaving 5 bases of the junction unmatched. This CDR3 comprises 13 residues. The CDR3 DNA reads TGTGCCTGGACCCGGGACAGTGATCAGCCCCAGCATTTT. It is translated as CAWTRDSDQPQHF.

The rearrangement joins TRBV12-3 or TRBV12-4 to TRBJ2-7, with a tentative D call TRBD1 (5 bases). V lost 3 bases and J 7 bases, leaving 13 bases between the germline ends. The CDR3 spans 13 residues. CDR3 amino acids: CASSFSTDLEQYF. For the CDR3, the DNA is TGTGCCAGCAGTTTTTCGACAGACTTAGAGCAGTACTTC.

The chain combines TRBV11-3 with TRBJ2-7; tentatively, D is TRBD2 (6 bases). CDR1 SGHNT and CDR2 YENEEA come from the germline V gene. This CDR3 contains 12 residues. Between the trimmed V and J ends, which lost 8 bases and 2 bases, there was a span of 10 bases. The CDR3 DNA reads TGTGCCAGCCGGGACTTTCCCTACGAGCAGTACTTC. Residues: CASRDFPYEQYF.

The chain's CDR3 is CATSRVSRNQETQYF. CDR3 DNA: TGTGCCACCAGCAGAGTAAGCAGGAACCAAGAGACCCAGTACTTC. The chain combines TRBV15 with TRBJ2-5; D gene ambiguous. The CDR3 consists of 15 residues. Per the germline V gene, CDR1 is LNHNV and CDR2 is YYDKDF (reference sequence). V was pared by 1 base and J by 0 bases, with 9 bases between.

The genes are TRBV2 and TRBJ2-5; 8 bases map to TRBD1. Germline lookup yields CDR1 SNHLY and CDR2 FYNNEI. V lost 6 bases to trimming and J lost 1 base; unmatched junction nucleotides: 4. The CDR3 spans 14 residues. The DNA of the CDR3 is TGTGCCAGCAGAAGCACAGGGGGCCAAGAGACCCAGTACTTC. It specifies CASRSTGGQETQYF.

V and J are TRBV2 and TRBJ2-7; possible D gene TRBD2, 5 bases. Deletions cut 2 bases from V and 3 bases from J, with 11 bases between. There are 14 residues in the CDR3. Germline values: CDR1 SNHLY, CDR2 FYNNEI. CDR3 region: CASSENREGYEQYF. As DNA, the CDR3 is TGTGCCAGCAGTGAAAACAGAGAGGGCTACGAGCAGTACTTC.

This clone occurred once. V and J are TRBV5-6 and TRBJ1-1; TRBD1 matches 8 bases. V dropped 5 bases and J dropped 4; count of bases not matched to a gene: 7. Germline-derived CDR1 and CDR2 are SGHDT and YYEEEE. CDR3 size: 14 residues. CDR3 amino acids: CASRGRTGSTEAFF. CDR3 in DNA: TGTGCCAGCAGGGGGAGGACAGGGAGCACTGAAGCTTTCTTT. Combining the CDR3 with reference TRBV5-6 and TRBJ1-1 gives the whole variable domain DAGVTQSPTHLIKTRGQQVTLRCSPKSGHDTVSWYQQALGQGPQFIFQYYEEEERQRGNFPDRFSGHQFPNYSSELNVNALLLGDSALYLCASRGRTGSTEAFFGQGTRLTVV.

This clone was picked up a small number of times. This chain links TRBV7-8 with TRBJ1-4; D unclear. The germline V gene encodes CDR1 SGHVS and CDR2 FQNEAQ. The length of the CDR3 is 15 residues. V was shortened by 1 base and J by 4 bases, with 10 bases between the two germline ends. DNA of the CDR3: TGTGCCAGCAGCTTAGATGGTAGAAATAATGAAAAACTGTTTTTT. It specifies CASSLDGRNNEKLFF. The full variable domain, in which reference TRBV7-8 and TRBJ1-4 provide the parts outside the CDR3, is GAGVSQSPRYKVAKRGQDVALRCDPISGHVSLFWYQQALGQGPEFLTYFQNEAQLDKSGLPSDRFFAERPEGSVSTLKIQRTQQEDSAVYLCASSLDGRNNEKLFFGSGTQLSVL.

In this sample, this clone turned up once. This chain connects TRBV6-4 to TRBJ2-2; TRBD2 matches at 7 bases. In germline, CDR1 is MRHNA, CDR2 SNTAGT. V lost 10 bases to trimming and J lost 0 bases; unmatched junction nucleotides: 8. CDR3 length: 15 residues. The CDR3 nucleotides read TGTGCCACTCCCGGGGGGAGTACGAACACCGGGGAGCTGTTTTTT. This codes for CATPGGSTNTGELFF.

The chain uses TRBV11-2 and TRBJ2-2, with D unresolved. CDR3 length equals 14 residues. Trimming removed 1 base from V and 5 bases from J, with 8 bases in between. In germline, CDR1 is SGHAT, CDR2 FQNNGV. CDR3 DNA: TGTGCCAGCAGCTTAGCGCGAGGAACCGGGGAGCTGTTTTTT. Translating it yields CASSLARGTGELFF.

The rearrangement uses TRBV2 and TRBJ2-1; possibly TRBD2 for D (5 bases). Germline V CDR1 and CDR2: SNHLY, FYNNEI. V dropped 2 bases and J dropped 4 bases, with 12 bases sitting between them. This CDR3 has 15 amino acids. In nucleotides, the CDR3 is TGTGCCAGCAGTGAAAGGGCCGGGATTTACAATGAGCAGTTCTTC. It yields the protein CASSERAGIYNEQFF.

With respect to this clone: A read error may account for a junction end that differs from germline. The CDR3 reads CSAPGLAMF. The CDR3 coding sequence is TGCAGTGCACCGGGACTAGCAATGTTC. The V call is TRBV20-1, the J call TRBJ2-7; 9 bases are shared with TRBD2. CDR1 and CDR2 (germline): DFQATT, SNEGSKA (reference sequence). The CDR3 is 9 residues long.

V usage is TRBV19 and J usage is TRBJ2-7, with D possibly TRBD2 on 5 matching bases. The CDR3 has 14 amino acids. The germline V gene has CDR1 LNHDA and CDR2 SQIVND (reference sequence). The ends were cut back, 5 bases at V and 1 base at J, with 12 bases in the middle. This CDR3 reads CASSLRTVSYEQYF. CDR3 DNA sequence: TGTGCCAGTAGTCTCCGGACTGTATCCTACGAGCAGTACTTC.

The chain joins TRBV28 to TRBJ1-5; perhaps TRBD1 as D (5 bases). The ends were cut back, 1 base at V and 3 bases at J, with 10 bases in the middle. CDR1 is MDHEN and CDR2 is SYDVKM in the germline V gene. This CDR3 region has 15 residues. The CDR3 DNA is TGTGCCAGCAGTTTATCAGGGAGGGACAATCAGCCCCAGCATTTT. Its translation: CASSLSGRDNQPQHF.

V gene TRBV2 combines with J gene TRBJ2-2; TRBD1 matches 7 bases. Germline CDR1 and CDR2: SNHLY and FYNNEI. The J segment lost 2 bases and the V segment lost 8 bases, leaving 8 bases of the junction unmatched. CDR3 length equals 15 residues. CDR3: CASVRDSVNTGELFF. CDR3 in DNA: TGTGCCAGCGTAAGGGACAGTGTTAACACCGGGGAGCTGTTTTTT.

J is TRBJ2-3 and V is TRBV29-1; 10 bases fit TRBD2. The CDR3 covers 17 residues. Germline V gene data show CDR1 as SQVTM and CDR2 as ANQGSEA. With 0 bases clipped from V and 1 base from J, the junction kept 7 bases outside the gene matches. The chain's CDR3 is CSVEDRIAGGGTDTQYF. The CDR3 DNA sequence: TGCAGCGTTGAAGATAGGATAGCGGGGGGCGGCACAGATACGCAGTATTTT.

The J gene is TRBJ1-4, the V gene TRBV5-1; 7 bases map to TRBD1. Trimming took 4 bases from V and 8 from J; bases not matched to a gene: 11. The CDR3 consists of 15 residues. CDR1 and CDR2 (germline): SGHRS, YFSETQ. The CDR3 nucleotides are TGCGCCAGCAGCACCAGGACAGGCTCCGACGAAAAACTGTTTTTT. Its protein is CASSTRTGSDEKLFF.

The genes are TRBV25-1 and TRBJ2-1; TRBD1 matches at 10 bases. The germline gives CDR1 MGHDK, CDR2 SYGVNS. The CDR3 contains 15 residues. Losses at the gene ends were 3 bases for V and 8 bases for J; bases not matched to a gene: 7. The chain's CDR3 is CASSDTRQGADEQFF. The CDR3 nucleotides are TGTGCCAGCAGTGACACTAGACAGGGGGCCGATGAGCAGTTCTTC.

The J gene is TRBJ1-2, the V gene TRBV9; 9 bases match TRBD1. Trimming removed 0 bases from V and 8 bases from J; junction bases left unmatched: 8. The CDR3 runs to 15 residues. Germline V gives CDR1 SGDLS, CDR2 YYNGEE. The CDR3 bases are TGTGCCAGCAGCGTAGACTCCTGGGACAGGGACGGCTACACCTTC. It translates to CASSVDSWDRDGYTF.

This clone showed up just once. V is TRBV7-9 and J is TRBJ2-1; 12 bases fit TRBD2. After removal of 3 bases from V and 8 bases from J, the junction contained 11 bases not matched to a gene. Germline CDR1 SEHNR, CDR2 FQNEAQ (reference sequence). This CDR3 contains 17 residues. CDR3 loop: CASSFKTSGGPRDEQFF. In DNA form, the CDR3 reads TGTGCCAGCAGCTTTAAGACTAGCGGGGGACCTCGGGATGAGCAGTTCTTC.

CDR3 in DNA: TGCGCCAGCAGCATGGATCCAGAGGCCACTGAAGCTTTCTTT. It codes for CASSMDPEATEAFF. This chain joins TRBV5-1 and TRBJ1-1; D gene uncertain. The CDR3 covers 14 residues. Trimming removed 4 bases at V and 4 bases at J, with 14 bases between. Germline CDR1 SGHRS, CDR2 YFSETQ.

The chain recombines TRBV18 with TRBJ1-4; the match to TRBD1 covers 8 bases. CDR1 KGHSH and CDR2 LQKENI come from the germline V gene. This CDR3 region has 16 residues. J gave up 3 bases and V 3 bases, and 6 bases lay outside the gene matches. CDR3 protein: CASSPLRGPSNEKLFF. CDR3 nucleotides: TGTGCCAGCTCACCGCTCAGGGGGCCTTCTAATGAAAAACTGTTTTTT.

The J gene is TRBJ2-5, the V gene TRBV5-4, with TRBD2 matching 7 bases. CDR3 size: 17 residues. CDR1 and CDR2 from the germline V gene are SGHNT and YYREEE (reference sequence). V shed 0 bases and J 5 bases; nucleotides not matched to a gene: 13. The CDR3 sequence: CASSLGVGLGRSETQYF. The CDR3 DNA sequence: TGTGCCAGCAGCTTGGGGGTAGGACTAGGGAGGTCGGAGACCCAGTACTTC.

J is TRBJ2-2 and V is TRBV7-9; 7 bases map to TRBD1. Germline V gene lookup returns CDR1 SEHNR and CDR2 FQNEAQ (reference sequence). V lost 5 bases to trimming and J lost 4 bases; unmatched junction nucleotides: 4. The CDR3 extends over 14 amino acids. The CDR3 sequence: CASSRDRFTGELFF. DNA of the CDR3: TGTGCCAGCAGCCGGGACAGATTCACCGGGGAGCTGTTTTTT.

The chain has TRBV5-4 and TRBJ2-5; D possibly corresponds to TRBD1 (5 bases). The CDR3 sequence is 13 residues long. Between the trimmed V and J ends, which lost 5 bases and 4 bases, there was a span of 12 bases. Germline V gene data show CDR1 as SGHNT and CDR2 as YYREEE (reference sequence). The CDR3 reads CASSKDQGETQYF. The CDR3, as DNA: TGTGCCAGCAGTAAGGACCAGGGAGAGACCCAGTACTTC.